This TCR beta chain appears in the sequencing data of a study of T-cell reconstitution after alpha-beta-depleted transplantation in children. Broader study findings: About two months after transplant, alpha-beta T cells reportedly came from several hundred expanded graft clones. T cells produced anew were the main source of T-cell counts and diversity one year after transplant. TCRbeta diversity was high at day 60 in some patients (a result of surviving recipient T cells and thymic progenitors).

Germline CDR1 is LGHDT and CDR2 is YNNKEL (reference sequence). V lost 0 bases and J lost 0, with 6 bases in between. The CDR3 has 15 amino acids. This clonotype was seen a few times. The antigen is not known. The TCRbeta library was prepared with unique molecular identifiers. MiXCR was run by TCRdb on the PCR reads, yielding one entry per CDR3 protein. In the table there are 450,000 to 550,000 distinct CDR3 sequences, approximately 10% of which are singletons. The receptor was derived from a female patient aged 2 to 10 who had a stem cell transplant for aplastic anemia, so the T cells may come from the graft donor. The V and J genes are TRBV3-1 and TRBJ2-4; D is undetermined. The sample was PBMCs, mostly from graft donor cells, taken 180 days after TCRalphabeta/CD19-depleted stem cell transplant. The CDR3 reads CASSQDGIAKNIQYF. The CDR3 region has the DNA TGTGCCAGCAGCCAAGACGGAATAGCCAAAAACATTCAGTACTTC. Filled out from reference TRBV3-1 and TRBJ2-4, the complete variable domain reads DTAVSQTPKYLVTQMGNDKSIKCEQNLGHDTMYWYKQDSKKFLKIMFSYNNKELIINETVPNRFSPKSPDKAHLNLHINSLELGDSAVYFCASSQDGIAKNIQYFGAGTRLSVL.